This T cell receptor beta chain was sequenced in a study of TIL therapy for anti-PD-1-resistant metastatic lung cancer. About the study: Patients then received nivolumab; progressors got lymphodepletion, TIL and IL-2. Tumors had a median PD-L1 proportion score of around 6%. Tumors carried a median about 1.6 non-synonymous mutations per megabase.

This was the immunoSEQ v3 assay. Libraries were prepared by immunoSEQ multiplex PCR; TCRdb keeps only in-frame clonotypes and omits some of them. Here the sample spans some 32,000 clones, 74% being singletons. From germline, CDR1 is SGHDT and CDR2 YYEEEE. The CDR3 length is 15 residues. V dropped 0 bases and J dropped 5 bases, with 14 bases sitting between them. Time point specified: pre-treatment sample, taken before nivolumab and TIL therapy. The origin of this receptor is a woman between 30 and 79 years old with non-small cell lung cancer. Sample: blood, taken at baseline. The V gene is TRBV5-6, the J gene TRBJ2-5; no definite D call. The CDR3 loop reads CASSLARAEEETQYF. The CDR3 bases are TGTGCCAGCAGCTTGGCAAGGGCTGAAGAGGAGACCCAGTACTTC.